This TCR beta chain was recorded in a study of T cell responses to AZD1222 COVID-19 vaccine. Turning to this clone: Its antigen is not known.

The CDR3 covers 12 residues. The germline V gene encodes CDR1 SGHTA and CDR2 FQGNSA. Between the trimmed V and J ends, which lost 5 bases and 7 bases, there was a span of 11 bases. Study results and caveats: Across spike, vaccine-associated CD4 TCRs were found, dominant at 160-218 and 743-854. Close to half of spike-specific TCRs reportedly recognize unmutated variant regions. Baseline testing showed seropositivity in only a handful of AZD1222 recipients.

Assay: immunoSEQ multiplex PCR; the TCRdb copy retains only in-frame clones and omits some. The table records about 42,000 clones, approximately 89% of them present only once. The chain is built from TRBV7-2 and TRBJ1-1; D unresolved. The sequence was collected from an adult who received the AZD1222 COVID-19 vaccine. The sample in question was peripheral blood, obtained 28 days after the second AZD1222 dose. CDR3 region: CASSGRVGEAFF. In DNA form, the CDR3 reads TGTGCCAGCAGCGGAAGAGTTGGTGAAGCTTTCTTT.